One and the same sample provided the 21 T cell receptor beta chains below, sequenced in a study of shared clonotypes between healthy human individuals. Sequenced by immunoSEQ multiplex PCR; TCRdb stores in-frame clones only, minus some. Of over 2 million clones listed, approximately 94% are singletons. Selected positively for CCR7 and CD45RO-negative, naive CD8 cells excluded terminally differentiated effector memory CD45RA+ cells. Sequencing was carried out using naive CD8+ T cells sorted from blood. The receptors stem from a man aged 18-30 years in good health.

The chain employs TRBV5-5 and TRBJ2-7, with 7 positions matching TRBD1. V shed 0 bases and J 6 bases; nucleotides not matched to a gene: 6. Germline V gives CDR1 SGHKS, CDR2 YYEKEE (reference sequence). The CDR3 consists of 14 residues. This CDR3 reads CASSLGQGDFEQYF. Written as DNA, the CDR3 is TGTGCCAGCAGCTTGGGACAGGGCGACTTCGAGCAGTACTTC.

A note on this clone: Other DNA variants within this sample encode the same CDR3. The chain uses TRBV9 and TRBJ2-7; 7 positions agree with TRBD2. J gave up 5 bases and V 0 bases, and 5 bases lay outside the gene matches. CDR3 length: 14 residues. Germline V lookup: CDR1 SGDLS, CDR2 YYNGEE. The CDR3 protein is CASSVGGRADEQYF. The CDR3 bases are TGTGCCAGCAGCGTAGGTGGGAGGGCTGACGAGCAGTACTTC.

Turning to this clone: The junction departs from the called germline gene at one end, perhaps through a read error. The V and J genes are TRBV7-7 and TRBJ2-2; no reliable D call. CDR3 length: 12 amino acids. From germline, CDR1 is SSHAT and CDR2 FNYEAQ (reference sequence). This chain's CDR3 is CASSFNTGELFF. The CDR3 region has the DNA TGTGCTAGCAGCTTCAACACCGGGGAGCTGTTTTTT.

The chain uses TRBV19 and TRBJ1-1, with D perhaps TRBD1 (6 bases). V lost 6 bases to trimming and J lost 4 bases, with 12 bases between them. The V gene's germline CDR1 is LNHDA and CDR2 SQIVND (reference sequence). This CDR3 contains 13 residues. CDR3 nucleotides: TGTGCCAGTAGCCTGACAGGCCCCACTGAAGCTTTCTTT. Amino acids: CASSLTGPTEAFF.

The J gene is TRBJ2-7, the V gene TRBV28, with D unclear. Germline V gene sequence: CDR1 MDHEN, CDR2 SYDVKM. The CDR3 contains 13 residues. The V end lost 6 bases, the J end lost 2 bases, and 11 bases lay between the germline ends. The CDR3 DNA reads TGTGCCAGCAGCTCGGGCAACGCCTACGAGCAGTACTTC. Protein sequence: CASSSGNAYEQYF.

The chain has TRBV4-1 and TRBJ2-3, with 7 bases aligning to TRBD2. Trimming at V came to 0 bases and at J to 0 bases, leaving 12 bases not matched to a gene. Germline CDR1 MGHRA, CDR2 YSYEKL. This CDR3 has 19 residues. CDR3 coding DNA: TGCGCCAGCAGCCAAGAGCCCTTGGGAGGGGAGGGAAGCACAGATACGCAGTATTTT. Protein: CASSQEPLGGEGSTDTQYF.

CDR3 DNA sequence: TGTGCCAGCAGCTCAAGGTGGAAACACAACGGTGAGCAGTTCTTC. Residues: CASSSRWKHNGEQFF. V is TRBV7-9 and J is TRBJ2-1; D is unclear. The V and J ends lost 4 bases and 9 bases respectively, with 19 bases between them. Germline V lookup: CDR1 SEHNR, CDR2 FQNEAQ (reference sequence). The CDR3 runs to 15 residues.

The rearrangement uses TRBV6-6 and TRBJ2-2; 8 bases map to TRBD2. CDR1 and CDR2 (germline): MNHNY, SVGAGI (reference sequence). The CDR3 covers 14 residues. V lost 2 bases, J lost 5 bases, and 1 base stayed unmatched. CDR3 region: CASSYREGTGELFF. For the CDR3, the DNA is TGTGCCAGCAGTTACCGGGAGGGTACCGGGGAGCTGTTTTTT.

V gene TRBV30 combines with J gene TRBJ2-4, with D hard to call. V lost 5 bases, J lost 10 bases, and 12 bases lay in between. The length of the CDR3 is 11 residues. Germline V gives CDR1 GTSNPN, CDR2 SVGIG (reference sequence). The CDR3 sequence is CAWGSGGIQYF. In nucleotides, the CDR3 is TGTGCCTGGGGTTCTGGTGGGATTCAGTACTTC.

On this clone: This specimen includes other DNA sequences encoding the same CDR3. This rearrangement joins TRBV5-1 to TRBJ2-5, with D possibly matching TRBD2 (6 bases). Trimming cost V 1 base and J 2 bases, with 9 bases left between them. Germline V gene lookup returns CDR1 SGHRS and CDR2 YFSETQ. This CDR3 has 14 amino acids. CDR3 nucleotide sequence: TGCGCCAGCAGCTTGAGCGGGCTACAAGAGACCCAGTACTTC. Its protein is CASSLSGLQETQYF. The whole variable domain, filled in from reference TRBV5-1 and TRBJ2-5, reads KAGVTQTPRYLIKTRGQQVTLSCSPISGHRSVSWYQQTPGQGLQFLFEYFSETQRNKGNFPGRFSGRQFSNSRSEMNVSTLELGDSALYLCASSLSGLQETQYFGPGTRLLVL.

This sequence joins TRBV5-1 and TRBJ2-7; a weak D match, TRBD2 (6 bases). This CDR3 has 14 amino acids. V shed 5 bases and J shed 3 bases, with 15 bases lying between them. Germline V gene data show CDR1 as SGHRS and CDR2 as YFSETQ. The CDR3 sequence is CASREPREDYEQYF. Here the CDR3 DNA reads TGCGCCAGCAGAGAACCCAGGGAGGACTACGAGCAGTACTTC.

CDR3 residues: CASSLERGRAPEQYF. The CDR3 nucleotides read TGTGCCAGCAGCTTAGAAAGGGGCCGTGCTCCCGAGCAGTACTTC. The chain joins TRBV11-2 to TRBJ2-7; weak D call: TRBD1 (5 bases). V lost 0 bases to trimming and J lost 6 bases, with 15 bases between them. The CDR3 totals 15 residues. In germline, CDR1 is SGHAT, CDR2 FQNNGV.

The V and J genes are TRBV5-5 and TRBJ1-2; D is ambiguous. Trimming left V 2 bases short and J 4 bases short, with 9 bases between. The CDR3 consists of 13 residues. Germline V gives CDR1 SGHKS, CDR2 YYEKEE (reference sequence). The CDR3, as DNA: TGTGCCAGCAGCTTCAAGGGTGGCTATGGCTACACCTTC. It encodes CASSFKGGYGYTF.

The chain carries TRBV2 and TRBJ1-4; 9 bases fit TRBD1. V was clipped by 10 bases and J by 5 bases; unmatched bases: 5. From germline, CDR1 is SNHLY and CDR2 FYNNEI. The CDR3 has 13 residues. The CDR3 loop is CAIPGQGNEKLFF. CDR3 coding DNA: TGTGCCATACCGGGACAGGGAAATGAAAAACTGTTTTTT. Variable domain in full (rest from reference TRBV2 and TRBJ1-4): EPEVTQTPSHQVTQMGQEVILRCVPISNHLYFYWYRQILGQKVEFLVSFYNNEISEKSEIFDDQFSVERPDGSNFTLKIRSTKLEDSAMYFCAIPGQGNEKLFFGSGTQLSVL.

The chain is built from TRBV5-5 and TRBJ2-2, with D possibly being TRBD1 (5 bases). Between the trimmed V and J ends, which lost 1 base and 6 bases, there was a span of 13 bases. The CDR3 has 15 amino acids. Germline-derived CDR1 and CDR2 are SGHKS and YYEKEE (reference sequence). CDR3 in amino acids: CASSLSGPHPGELFF. As DNA, the CDR3 is TGTGCCAGCAGCTTGTCAGGGCCCCATCCCGGGGAGCTGTTTTTT.

The rearrangement uses TRBV21-1 and TRBJ1-5; TRBD1, as called in the table, went unchecked against the DNA. TRBV21-1 is a pseudogene locus. This CDR3 comprises 17 residues. The chain's CDR3 is CASRGSGTEYSNQPQHF. Written as DNA, the CDR3 is TGTGCCAGCAGGGGCTCCGGGACAGAATATAGCAATCAGCCCCAGCATTTT.

The rearrangement joins TRBV21-1 to TRBJ2-1; the table assigns TRBD1, which was not confirmed against the DNA. TRBV21-1 is listed as a pseudogene. This CDR3 has 15 amino acids. CDR3 DNA: TGTGCCAGCAGCAACTGGGCAGGGAAGAACAATGAGCAGTTCTTC. Translating it yields CASSNWAGKNNEQFF.

The genes are TRBV6-1 and TRBJ1-2, with 9 bases identical to TRBD1. The V segment lost 10 bases and the J segment 1 base; nucleotides outside the gene matches: 10. The CDR3 is 15 residues long. The germline gives CDR1 MNHNS, CDR2 SASEGT. Written as DNA, the CDR3 is TGTGCCACCCGACAGGGGGACCTCGTTAACTATGGCTACACCTTC. Protein: CATRQGDLVNYGYTF.

The chain carries TRBV9 and TRBJ2-5; D not resolved. Germline-derived CDR1 and CDR2 are SGDLS and YYNGEE. The CDR3 extends over 15 amino acids. Trimming stripped 0 bases from V and 4 bases from J, with 13 bases between. The CDR3 reads CASSVGFGPPETQYF. In DNA form, the CDR3 reads TGTGCCAGCAGCGTAGGATTTGGCCCTCCAGAGACCCAGTACTTC.

This chain uses TRBV7-9 with TRBJ2-2; TRBD2 is a possible D gene (5 bases). The germline V gene encodes CDR1 SEHNR and CDR2 FQNEAQ (reference sequence). This CDR3 has 15 amino acids. The V end lost 5 bases, the J end lost 1 base, and 11 bases lay between the germline ends. DNA of the CDR3: TGTGCCAGCAGCCCTAGCCCAGGGAACACCGGGGAGCTGTTTTTT. This codes for CASSPSPGNTGELFF. Looking up the rest from reference TRBV7-9 and TRBJ2-2 gives the full variable domain: DTGVSQNPRHKITKRGQNVTFRCDPISEHNRLYWYRQTLGQGPEFLTYFQNEAQLEKSRLLSDRFSAERPKGSFSTLEIQRTEQGDSAMYLCASSPSPGNTGELFFGEGSRLTVL.

This clone was found once. The chain combines TRBV27 with TRBJ2-5, with 9 bases matching TRBD1. This CDR3 region has 16 residues. V lost 4 bases and J lost 4; bases outside the gene matches: 10. CDR1 MNHEY and CDR2 SMNVEV come from the germline V gene (reference sequence). CDR3 in DNA: TGTGCCAGCAGTTCCACAGGGGGCGCGAGAGGAGAGACCCAGTACTTC. This translates into CASSSTGGARGETQYF.